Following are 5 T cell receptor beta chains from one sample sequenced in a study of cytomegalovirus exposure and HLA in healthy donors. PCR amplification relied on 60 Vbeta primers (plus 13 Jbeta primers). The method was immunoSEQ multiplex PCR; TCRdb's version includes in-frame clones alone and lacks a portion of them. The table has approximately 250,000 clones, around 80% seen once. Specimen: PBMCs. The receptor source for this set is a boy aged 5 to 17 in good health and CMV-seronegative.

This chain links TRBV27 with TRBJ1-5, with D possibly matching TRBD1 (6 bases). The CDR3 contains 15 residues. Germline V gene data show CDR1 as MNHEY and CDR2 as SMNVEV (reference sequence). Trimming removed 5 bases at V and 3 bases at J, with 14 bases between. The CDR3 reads CASSPLTGLNQPQHF. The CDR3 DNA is TGTGCCAGCAGTCCATTGACAGGCCTCAATCAGCCCCAGCATTTT.

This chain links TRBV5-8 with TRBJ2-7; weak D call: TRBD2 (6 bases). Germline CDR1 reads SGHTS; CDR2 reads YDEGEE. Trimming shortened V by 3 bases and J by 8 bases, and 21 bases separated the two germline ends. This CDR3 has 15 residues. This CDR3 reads CASSYLPGRGKQQYF. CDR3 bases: TGTGCCAGCAGCTATCTCCCGGGACGGGGGAAACAGCAGTACTTC.

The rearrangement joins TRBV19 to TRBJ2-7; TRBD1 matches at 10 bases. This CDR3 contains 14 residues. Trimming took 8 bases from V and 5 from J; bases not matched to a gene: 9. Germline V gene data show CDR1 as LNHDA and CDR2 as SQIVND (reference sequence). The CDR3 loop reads CASQDRDRGDEQYF. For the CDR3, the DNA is TGTGCCAGTCAGGACCGGGACAGGGGCGACGAGCAGTACTTC.

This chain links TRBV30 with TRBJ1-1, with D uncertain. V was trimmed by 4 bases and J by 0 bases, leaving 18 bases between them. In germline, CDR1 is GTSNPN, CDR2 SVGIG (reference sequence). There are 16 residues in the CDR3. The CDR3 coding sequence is TGTGCCTGGACCCCGTCGAGGGTAGGGATGAACACTGAAGCTTTCTTT. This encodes CAWTPSRVGMNTEAFF.

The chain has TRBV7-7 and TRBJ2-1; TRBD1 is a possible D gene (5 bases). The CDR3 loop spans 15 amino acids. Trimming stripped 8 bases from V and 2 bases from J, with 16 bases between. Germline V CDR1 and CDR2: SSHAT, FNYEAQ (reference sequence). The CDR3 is CASSPLQVAYNEQFF. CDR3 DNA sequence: TGTGCCAGCTCACCCTTACAGGTCGCCTACAATGAGCAGTTCTTC.